The 9 T cell receptor beta chains below were found in one sample sequenced in a study of ipilimumab plus nivolumab after autologous stem cell transplantation. TCRdb's table, derived via immunoSEQ multiplex PCR, lists solely in-frame clones and lacks some. The sample records fewer than 20,000 clones, about 86% being singletons. The input for sequencing was PBMCs, taken in a trial of ipilimumab plus nivolumab as post-transplant consolidation. The receptors were gathered from a male donor with diffuse large B-cell lymphoma.

The chain combines TRBV5-1 with TRBJ1-3; the D gene is possibly TRBD1 (5 bases). Germline CDR1 and CDR2: SGHRS and YFSETQ. The germline V and J ends were trimmed by 5 bases and 1 base, with 22 bases remaining between them. This CDR3 has 18 amino acids. This CDR3 reads CASSFAGWGGSSGNTIYF. CDR3 bases: TGCGCCAGCAGTTTCGCTGGTTGGGGGGGATCTTCTGGAAACACCATATATTTT. Complete variable domain (other parts from reference TRBV5-1 and TRBJ1-3): KAGVTQTPRYLIKTRGQQVTLSCSPISGHRSVSWYQQTPGQGLQFLFEYFSETQRNKGNFPGRFSGRQFSNSRSEMNVSTLELGDSALYLCASSFAGWGGSSGNTIYFGEGSWLTVV.

The rearrangement joins TRBV9 to TRBJ2-1, with 7 bases aligning to TRBD2. V shed 0 bases and J 4 bases; nucleotides not matched to a gene: 7. Germline V lookup: CDR1 SGDLS, CDR2 YYNGEE. The CDR3 length is 16 residues. The CDR3 coding sequence is TGTGCCAGCAGCGTAGATTCCCACGGGGGGTACAATGAGCAGTTCTTC. It translates to CASSVDSHGGYNEQFF.

The V gene is TRBV28, the J gene TRBJ2-7; D may be TRBD1 (5 bases). The CDR3 covers 16 residues. The germline V gene encodes CDR1 MDHEN and CDR2 SYDVKM. The V gene lost 4 bases and the J gene lost 7 bases, with 23 bases spanning the gap. CDR3 sequence reads: CASSSPGGSTGWEQYF. DNA for the CDR3: TGTGCCAGCAGTTCACCCGGTGGTAGCACAGGATGGGAGCAGTACTTC.

This clone was detected only a few times. The rearrangement joins TRBV10-3 to TRBJ1-5; D may be TRBD1 (5 bases). The V gene's germline CDR1 is ENHRY and CDR2 SYGVKD. CDR3 length: 15 amino acids. V shed 2 bases and J shed 6 bases, with 14 bases lying between them. CDR3 in amino acids: CAISEAGSSIQPQHF. The CDR3 nucleotides are TGTGCCATCAGTGAGGCAGGGTCTTCAATTCAGCCCCAGCATTTT.

V usage is TRBV5-6 and J usage is TRBJ2-1; D call uncertain. Trimming removed 0 bases from V and 8 bases from J, with 3 bases in between. This CDR3 region has 11 residues. The V gene's germline CDR1 is SGHDT and CDR2 YYEEEE. CDR3 in amino acids: CASSLDDEQFF. CDR3 DNA: TGTGCCAGCAGCTTGGACGATGAGCAGTTCTTC.

J is TRBJ2-3 and V is TRBV2, with a tentative D call TRBD2 (5 bases). The V and J ends lost 1 base and 10 bases respectively, with 15 bases between them. The CDR3 loop spans 14 amino acids. Germline CDR1 is SNHLY and CDR2 is FYNNEI. The CDR3 sequence is CASSEGRHGNAQYF. DNA for the CDR3: TGTGCCAGCAGTGAAGGGCGTCACGGGAACGCGCAGTATTTT.

This sequence joins TRBV19 and TRBJ1-1; weak D call: TRBD1 (6 bases). V lost 3 bases and J lost 1, with 9 bases in between. The CDR3 length is 14 residues. Per germline, CDR1 LNHDA and CDR2 SQIVND (reference sequence). CDR3: CASSILQGNTEAFF. CDR3 nucleotide sequence: TGTGCCAGTAGTATTTTACAGGGGAACACTGAAGCTTTCTTT.

V usage is TRBV6-5 and J usage is TRBJ1-3; D is perhaps TRBD1 (5 bases). CDR1 MNHEY and CDR2 SVGAGI come from the germline V gene. V shed 4 bases and J shed 4 bases, with 8 bases lying between them. There are 13 residues in the CDR3. CDR3 in DNA: TGTGCCAGCAGTTGGGGGAGGGGAAACACCATATATTTT. Translating gives CASSWGRGNTIYF.

The rearrangement uses TRBV6-5 and TRBJ2-1, with D possibly being TRBD1 or TRBD2 (5 bases each). Germline V lookup: CDR1 MNHEY, CDR2 SVGAGI. This CDR3 region has 11 residues. The germline V and J ends were trimmed by 5 bases and 10 bases, with 9 bases remaining between them. This chain's CDR3 is CASSRQREQFF. The DNA for the CDR3 is TGTGCCAGCAGTAGACAGCGGGAGCAGTTCTTC.